The 32 T cell receptor beta chains given below trace back to one sample, sequenced in a study of T cell changes during pregnancy in multiple sclerosis. Data came from immunoSEQ multiplex PCR; TCRdb stores just in-frame clones and leaves some out. The data show tens of thousands of clones, roughly 91% seen once. Sequencing was performed on CD4+ T cells from peripheral blood mononuclear cells, taken in the second trimester of pregnancy. The source is a female donor with multiple sclerosis, enrolled in a pregnancy study.

The genes are TRBV11-2 and TRBJ1-2; D is uncertain. Germline V lookup: CDR1 SGHAT, CDR2 FQNNGV. This CDR3 has 14 amino acids. V dropped 0 bases and J dropped 0 bases, with 5 bases sitting between them. The CDR3 spells CASSLDSANYGYTF. CDR3 bases: TGTGCCAGCAGCTTAGATTCGGCTAACTATGGCTACACCTTC.

The J gene is TRBJ2-6, the V gene TRBV19; 8 bases are shared with TRBD2. V was clipped by 8 bases and J by 4 bases; unmatched bases: 4. From germline, CDR1 is LNHDA and CDR2 SQIVND (reference sequence). CDR3 length: 14 residues. Written as DNA, the CDR3 is TGTGCCAGTGCGGGGGGTCGAGGGGCCAACGTCCTGACTTTC. Residues: CASAGGRGANVLTF.

The CDR3 sequence is CASSRRGGRGNTEAFF. The CDR3, as DNA: TGTGCCAGCAGCCGGCGGGGCGGGAGGGGGAACACTGAAGCTTTCTTT. The chain couples TRBV7-2 to TRBJ1-1; a possible D gene is TRBD1 (5 bases). V lost 5 bases, J lost 1 base, and 17 bases lay in between. This CDR3 has 16 amino acids. Germline-derived CDR1 and CDR2 are SGHTA and FQGNSA.

Comments on this clone: The junction departs from germline at one end; a sequencing error may be responsible. The sample holds other DNA sequences that translate to the same CDR3. The V gene is TRBV6-6, the J gene TRBJ1-1; TRBD1 matches 8 bases. Germline-derived CDR1 and CDR2 are MNHNY and SVGAGI (reference sequence). CDR3 length: 15 residues. CDR3 sequence (DNA): TGCGCCAGCTCCACCGCAGGGGGCGGGGTAACTGAAGCTTTCTTT. Its translation: CASSTAGGGVTEAFF.

The chain uses TRBV4-1 and TRBJ2-1; no definite D call. Germline assignment: CDR1 MGHRA and CDR2 YSYEKL. The CDR3 runs 16 residues. Trimming removed 2 bases from V and 6 bases from J, with 17 bases in between. CDR3 DNA: TGCGCCAGCAGCCAACGCCCCCCCCTAGAACTCAATGAGCAGTTCTTC. It codes for CASSQRPPLELNEQFF.

The chain is built from TRBV18 and TRBJ1-3; a weak D match, TRBD1 (5 bases). This CDR3 comprises 17 residues. Germline V CDR1 and CDR2: KGHSH, LQKENI. Trimming removed 2 bases at V and 0 bases at J, with 14 bases between. This chain's CDR3 is CASSPKFGGSSGNTIYF. Written as DNA, the CDR3 is TGTGCCAGCTCACCAAAGTTCGGGGGGTCCTCTGGAAACACCATATATTTT.

This chain connects TRBV18 to TRBJ1-1; D is unresolved. The CDR3 length is 14 residues. The V end lost 6 bases, the J end lost 3 bases, and 14 bases lay between the germline ends. Germline assignment: CDR1 KGHSH and CDR2 LQKENI. The CDR3 DNA reads as TGTGCCAGCTCCGCCCAGCGGGGAGACACTGAAGCTTTCTTT. Its protein is CASSAQRGDTEAFF. Supplemented by reference TRBV18 and TRBJ1-1, the full variable domain reads NAGVMQNPRHLVRRRGQEARLRCSPMKGHSHVYWYRQLPEEGLKFMVYLQKENIIDESGMPKERFSAEFPKEGPSILRIQQVVRGDSAAYFCASSAQRGDTEAFFGQGTRLTVV.

The chain uses TRBV27 and TRBJ2-1; 7 nucleotides line up with TRBD1. The germline V gene encodes CDR1 MNHEY and CDR2 SMNVEV (reference sequence). Trimming at V came to 4 bases and at J to 3 bases, leaving 9 bases not matched to a gene. The CDR3 runs 16 residues. CDR3 loop: CASSSPRGRSYNEQFF. CDR3 in DNA: TGTGCCAGCAGTTCCCCCAGGGGGAGAAGCTACAATGAGCAGTTCTTC.

V usage is TRBV7-2 and J usage is TRBJ1-4; weak D call: TRBD1 (5 bases). The CDR3 is 14 residues long. Germline assignment: CDR1 SGHTA and CDR2 FQGNSA. Trimming took 1 base from V and 4 from J, leaving 7 bases between them. The CDR3 nucleotides are TGTGCCAGCAGCTTAGGGGGCCTTAATGAAAAACTGTTTTTT. Its protein product is CASSLGGLNEKLFF.

J is TRBJ2-1 and V is TRBV6-1, with 9 bases that match TRBD2. Trimming removed 2 bases from V and 0 bases from J; junction bases left unmatched: 8. Looked up from germline, CDR1 is MNHNS and CDR2 is SASEGT. The CDR3 extends over 18 amino acids. The CDR3 region is CASSELAGPLDSYNEQFF. CDR3 DNA: TGTGCCAGCAGTGAACTAGCGGGACCCCTTGACTCCTACAATGAGCAGTTCTTC.

This chain joins TRBV28 and TRBJ1-4; TRBD1 matches at 10 bases. CDR3 length: 15 residues. V lost 4 bases to trimming and J lost 5 bases; unmatched junction nucleotides: 4. Germline CDR1 is MDHEN and CDR2 is SYDVKM. The CDR3 loop reads CASSYPGQGNEKLFF. In DNA form, the CDR3 reads TGTGCCAGCAGTTATCCGGGACAGGGGAATGAAAAACTGTTTTTT.

The chain is built from TRBV5-4 and TRBJ2-1; D possibly corresponds to TRBD2 (6 bases). Trimming left V 4 bases short and J 0 bases short, with 11 bases between. This CDR3 is 15 amino acids long. Germline loops: CDR1 SGHNT, CDR2 YYREEE (reference sequence). The CDR3 DNA follows: TGTGCCAGCAGCGGGCGGCGGGGCTCCTACAATGAGCAGTTCTTC. Residues: CASSGRRGSYNEQFF.

This chain links TRBV5-4 with TRBJ1-6; 10 nucleotides line up with TRBD1. The CDR3 extends over 15 amino acids. The V and J ends lost 6 bases and 7 bases, in that order; junction bases with no gene match: 7. Per the germline V gene, CDR1 is SGHNT and CDR2 is YYREEE (reference sequence). The CDR3 protein is CASNSTGGLNSPLHF. The DNA of the CDR3 is TGTGCCAGCAACTCGACAGGGGGCTTAAATTCACCCCTCCACTTT.

This chain uses TRBV27 with TRBJ2-1; D is unclear. The CDR3 consists of 12 residues. The germline gives CDR1 MNHEY, CDR2 SMNVEV (reference sequence). Trimming removed 5 bases at V and 4 bases at J, with 6 bases between. CDR3 amino acids: CASSPRYNEQFF. DNA of the CDR3: TGTGCCAGCAGTCCGCGATACAATGAGCAGTTCTTC.

This clone was counted between two and nine times. The chain combines TRBV2 with TRBJ1-1; 7 bases line up with TRBD1. The CDR3 totals 13 residues. The V and J ends lost 6 bases and 1 base, in that order; junction bases with no gene match: 2. Looked up from germline, CDR1 is SNHLY and CDR2 is FYNNEI. The CDR3 region has the DNA TGTGCCAGCAGAGGACAGGCGAACACTGAAGCTTTCTTT. Translating gives CASRGQANTEAFF.

The V gene is TRBV4-1, the J gene TRBJ2-3, with a possible D match to TRBD2 (5 bases). Between the trimmed V and J ends, which lost 3 bases and 0 bases, there was a span of 13 bases. The CDR3 totals 16 residues. Germline V gene sequence: CDR1 MGHRA, CDR2 YSYEKL. The CDR3 coding sequence is TGCGCCAGCAGCCAGGCACTAGGTTCTAGCACAGATACGCAGTATTTT. The encoded protein is CASSQALGSSTDTQYF.

Only one count was recorded for this clone. V is TRBV2 and J is TRBJ2-1; D possibly corresponds to TRBD1 (6 bases). The CDR3 sequence is 14 residues long. Germline-derived CDR1 and CDR2 are SNHLY and FYNNEI. V was pared by 8 bases and J by 2 bases, with 13 bases between. The CDR3 DNA reads as TGTGCCAGCGGGGGCCCGGGACCCTACAATGAGCAGTTCTTC. It translates to CASGGPGPYNEQFF.

This chain joins TRBV28 and TRBJ1-1; 12 bases line up with TRBD1. The CDR3 loop spans 17 amino acids. V lost 6 bases, J lost 3 bases, and 11 bases stayed unmatched. Germline V gene lookup returns CDR1 MDHEN and CDR2 SYDVKM. CDR3: CASRRRDRGRRDTEAFF. DNA for the CDR3: TGTGCCAGCAGGCGCCGGGACAGGGGGCGCAGGGACACTGAAGCTTTCTTT.

Here the CDR3 reads CASSLGSGFDEQFF. DNA for the CDR3: TGCGCCAGCAGCTTGGGTAGCGGTTTCGATGAGCAGTTCTTC. The V call is TRBV5-1, the J call TRBJ2-1, with D possibly matching TRBD2 (6 bases). The CDR3 covers 14 residues. Germline V gives CDR1 SGHRS, CDR2 YFSETQ. Trimming stripped 0 bases from V and 8 bases from J, with 12 bases between.

This rearrangement joins TRBV7-2 to TRBJ2-1; 7 bases align to TRBD2. Germline V CDR1 and CDR2: SGHTA, FQGNSA. The length of the CDR3 is 19 residues. Losses at the gene ends were 3 bases for V and 0 bases for J; bases not matched to a gene: 14. In nucleotides, the CDR3 is TGTGCCAGCAGCTTGGGGAGCGGGATCCCGTTAAGCTCCTACAATGAGCAGTTCTTC. It specifies CASSLGSGIPLSSYNEQFF.

V is TRBV19 and J is TRBJ1-5, with D unclear. CDR3 size: 16 residues. Germline CDR1 LNHDA, CDR2 SQIVND (reference sequence). Trimming removed 2 bases from V and 1 base from J, with 12 bases in between. The DNA of the CDR3 is TGTGCCAGTAGTATACTGGGCTCGGGGAGCAATCAGCCCCAGCATTTT. This codes for CASSILGSGSNQPQHF.

This clone was seen more than once but under ten times. The chain joins TRBV28 to TRBJ2-3; 7 positions match TRBD2. Germline CDR1 reads MDHEN; CDR2 reads SYDVKM. The CDR3 loop spans 17 amino acids. J was trimmed by 2 bases and V by 7 bases; bases with no gene match: 15. The CDR3 DNA sequence: TGTGCCAGCACCCCAGGTGGGGGAGCGGGGCCCACAGATACGCAGTATTTT. Its protein is CASTPGGGAGPTDTQYF.

The rearrangement uses TRBV28 and TRBJ1-2; 8 bases line up with TRBD1. CDR3 length: 16 residues. Trimming took 6 bases from V and 4 from J; bases not matched to a gene: 13. From germline, CDR1 is MDHEN and CDR2 SYDVKM. Here the CDR3 DNA reads TGTGCCAGCAGCGTGGTGGGCAGGGGGCTAAGCTATGGCTACACCTTC. Translating gives CASSVVGRGLSYGYTF.

The rearrangement uses TRBV30 and TRBJ1-3; 9 bases fit TRBD1. V lost 3 bases to trimming and J lost 0 bases; unmatched junction nucleotides: 21. The germline V gene has CDR1 GTSNPN and CDR2 SVGIG (reference sequence). The CDR3 consists of 21 residues. The CDR3 sequence is CAWSAWLPGQGLKSSGNTIYF. CDR3 nucleotide sequence: TGTGCCTGGAGCGCTTGGCTCCCGGGACAGGGCCTTAAGAGCTCTGGAAACACCATATATTTT.

This chain uses TRBV27 with TRBJ2-3; 9 positions agree with TRBD2. This CDR3 is 15 amino acids long. The V segment lost 6 bases and the J segment 1 base; nucleotides outside the gene matches: 5. Germline CDR1 MNHEY, CDR2 SMNVEV (reference sequence). CDR3: CASRFSGSGTDTQYF. In DNA form, the CDR3 reads TGTGCCAGCAGATTTAGCGGGAGCGGCACAGATACGCAGTATTTT.

Only one count was recorded for this clone. V and J are TRBV27 and TRBJ2-3; D not resolved. Trimming cost V 1 base and J 4 bases, with 9 bases left between them. CDR1 is MNHEY and CDR2 is SMNVEV in the germline V gene (reference sequence). This CDR3 spans 14 amino acids. The DNA for the CDR3 is TGTGCCAGCAGTTTATGGGCTCATCCAGATACGCAGTATTTT. The encoded protein is CASSLWAHPDTQYF.

This clone was seen only once. J is TRBJ2-3 and V is TRBV30; no firm D call. V gave up 4 bases and J gave up 4 bases, with 9 bases separating them. The CDR3 has 12 amino acids. Germline-derived CDR1 and CDR2 are GTSNPN and SVGIG (reference sequence). The CDR3 coding sequence is TGTGCCTGGACTAGGTGGTCAGATACGCAGTATTTT. This sequence encodes CAWTRWSDTQYF.

The rearrangement links TRBV18 to TRBJ1-2; D may be TRBD1 (6 bases). The CDR3 has 15 amino acids. V was cut by 3 bases and J by 0 bases, with 11 bases left in between. CDR1 and CDR2 (germline): KGHSH, LQKENI. CDR3 region: CASSPQQGANYGYTF. The CDR3 DNA reads TGTGCCAGCTCACCTCAACAGGGAGCTAACTATGGCTACACCTTC.

This chain uses TRBV11-2 with TRBJ2-1, with D possibly matching TRBD2 (6 bases). Trimming took off 3 bases at V and 5 bases at J, with 14 bases between the two ends. Germline CDR1 and CDR2: SGHAT and FQNNGV. This CDR3 has 15 amino acids. CDR3 coding DNA: TGTGCCAGCAGCTTCGGCGCTAGCGACCACAATGAGCAGTTCTTC. Amino acids: CASSFGASDHNEQFF. Full variable domain (outside the CDR3, taken from reference TRBV11-2 and TRBJ2-1): EAGVAQSPRYKIIEKRQSVAFWCNPISGHATLYWYQQILGQGPKLLIQFQNNGVVDDSQLPKDRFSAERLKGVDSTLKIQPAKLEDSAVYLCASSFGASDHNEQFFGPGTRLTVL.

The chain recombines TRBV14 with TRBJ2-1; 15 bases align to TRBD2. This CDR3 region has 17 residues. V dropped 4 bases and J dropped 5; count of bases not matched to a gene: 6. Germline V gene sequence: CDR1 SGHDN, CDR2 FVKESK. The chain's CDR3 is CASSPWTSGRAHNEQFF. For the CDR3, the DNA is TGTGCCAGCAGCCCTTGGACTAGCGGGAGGGCCCACAATGAGCAGTTCTTC.

This chain uses TRBV11-2 with TRBJ2-1; D is perhaps TRBD2 (5 bases). V dropped 4 bases and J dropped 2 bases, with 12 bases sitting between them. The CDR3 consists of 15 residues. Germline V gene sequence: CDR1 SGHAT, CDR2 FQNNGV. The CDR3 nucleotides read TGTGCCAGCAGCTCTCTTGAGGGAGCCTACAATGAGCAGTTCTTC. Translating it yields CASSSLEGAYNEQFF. Drawing the rest from reference TRBV11-2 and TRBJ2-1, the complete variable domain is EAGVAQSPRYKIIEKRQSVAFWCNPISGHATLYWYQQILGQGPKLLIQFQNNGVVDDSQLPKDRFSAERLKGVDSTLKIQPAKLEDSAVYLCASSSLEGAYNEQFFGPGTRLTVL.

V usage is TRBV5-1 and J usage is TRBJ2-1; unclear D gene. V was clipped by 4 bases and J by 10 bases, with 18 bases between them. Looked up from germline, CDR1 is SGHRS and CDR2 is YFSETQ. The CDR3 is made up of 14 amino acids. This chain's CDR3 is CASSTSQAALEQFF. In DNA, the CDR3 is TGCGCCAGCAGCACCTCTCAGGCAGCTCTAGAGCAGTTCTTC. The whole variable domain, remainder taken from reference TRBV5-1 and TRBJ2-1, is KAGVTQTPRYLIKTRGQQVTLSCSPISGHRSVSWYQQTPGQGLQFLFEYFSETQRNKGNFPGRFSGRQFSNSRSEMNVSTLELGDSALYLCASSTSQAALEQFFGPGTRLTVL.